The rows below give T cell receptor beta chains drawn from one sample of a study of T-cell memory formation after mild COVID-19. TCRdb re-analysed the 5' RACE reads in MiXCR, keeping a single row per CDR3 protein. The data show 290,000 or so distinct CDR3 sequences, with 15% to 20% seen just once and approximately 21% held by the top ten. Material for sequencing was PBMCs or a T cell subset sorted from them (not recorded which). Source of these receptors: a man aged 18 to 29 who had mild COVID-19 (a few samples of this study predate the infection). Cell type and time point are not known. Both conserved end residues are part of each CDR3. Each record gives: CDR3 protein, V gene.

CDR3: CASSFSTGNTGELFF
V: TRBV5-1

CDR3: CASKPDPNTGELFF
V: TRBV4-1

CDR3: CSASGVTGELFF
V: TRBV20-1

CDR3: CASSQERLGGQPQHF
V: TRBV4-3

CDR3: CASSLSKRYEQYF
V: TRBV7-6

CDR3: CASSANTGTGEPQHF
V: TRBV9

CDR3: CSVEAGGPGGYTF
V: TRBV29-1

CDR3: CAISSGQGGEKLFF
V: TRBV10-3

CDR3: CSVGDRVNTEAFF
V: TRBV29-1

CDR3: CASSLWGGTEQFF
V: TRBV5-8

CDR3: CASSQDSRRGNTGELFF
V: TRBV4-3

CDR3: CSARARTSGGASEQFF
V: TRBV20-1

CDR3: CASSQELYEKLFF
V: TRBV7-2

CDR3: CASSQAGPSQTQYF
V: TRBV14

CDR3: CASSYTPPTGNLADTQYF
V: TRBV6-6

CDR3: CASSLTRSSGGATYEQYF
V: TRBV6-2/TRBV6-3